Listed below are T cell receptor beta chains from one sample, sequenced in a study of blood T cell repertoires in COVID-19. Measured with immunoSEQ multiplex PCR; TCRdb has only the in-frame clones, and not every one. There are 360,000 or so clones in the sample; 90% occur only once, and around 7% lies in the top ten. The sequenced sample consisted of peripheral blood. These TCRs come from a man in his late teens or twenties with active or convalescent COVID-19. CDR3s include the opening cysteine and the closing phenylalanine or tryptophan. A D gene is named only where the DNA matches it firmly. A row's size may be missing; if present it is once, few, many or a size class.

J	V	size	D	DNA	CDR3
TRBJ1-5	TRBV5-6	.	TRBD1	TGTGCCAGCAGCTTAGACAGGGGACTCAGCAATCAGCCCCAGCATTTT	CASSLDRGLSNQPQHF
TRBJ1-1	TRBV4-1	.	.	TGCGCCAGCAGCCAAGATGGCGGGGGGGCGAACACTGAAGCTTTCTTT	CASSQDGGGANTEAFF
TRBJ2-7	TRBV6-2/TRBV6-3	.	.	TGTGCCAGCAGTTACTTGTACTACGAGCAGTACTTC	CASSYLYYEQYF
TRBJ1-2	TRBV27	.	.	TGTGCCAGCAGTTTCCGGGGGGTTGGTAATGGCTATGGCTACACCTTC	CASSFRGVGNGYGYTF
TRBJ2-7	TRBV19	.	TRBD1	TGTGCCAGTAGTCCGGGACAGCAGTACGAGCAGTACTTC	CASSPGQQYEQYF
TRBJ2-3	TRBV29-1	.	TRBD1	TGCAGCGTTGGCTACAGGGGGTATAGCACAGATACGCAGTATTTT	CSVGYRGYSTDTQYF
TRBJ2-7	TRBV7-8	once	.	TGTGCCAGCAGCTCCACAGACTTAGCGACCGAGCAGTACTTC	CASSSTDLATEQYF
TRBJ2-2	TRBV7-8	once	TRBD1	TGTGCCAGCAGCCTCGGGACAGGGAGTCGGACCGGGGAGCTGTTTTTT	CASSLGTGSRTGELFF
TRBJ1-4	TRBV25-1	.	.	TGTGCCAGCAGTGAAGCGGGGGCTAGTGGGGATGAAAAACTGTTTTTT	CASSEAGASGDEKLFF
TRBJ2-7	TRBV4-3	.	TRBD1	TGCGCCAGCAGCCAACATGGACAGGGTGGTTACTCCTACGAGCAGTACTTC	CASSQHGQGGYSYEQYF
TRBJ2-1	TRBV3-1/TRBV3-2	.	TRBD2	TGTGCCAGCAGCCGGATAGCGGGAAGCAATGAGCAGTTCTTC	CASSRIAGSNEQFF
TRBJ1-5	TRBV3-1/TRBV3-2	.	.	TGTGCCAGCAAGTCAGGGAACCAGCCCCAGCATTTT	CASKSGNQPQHF
TRBJ2-7	TRBV20-1	.	.	TGCAGTGCTCCCAGGGTCTTCGAGCAGTACTTC	CSAPRVFEQYF
TRBJ2-1	TRBV9	.	TRBD2	TGTGCCAGCAGCGTAGCTCCGACTAGCGGGGGGGTCCAGCAGTTCTTC	CASSVAPTSGGVQQFF
TRBJ2-2	TRBV25-1	.	TRBD1	TGTGCCAGCAGCGAGGGACAGGGGTTCACCGGGGAGCTGTTTTTT	CASSEGQGFTGELFF
TRBJ1-5	TRBV10-1	.	.	TGCGCCAGCAGTGAGTCGATAATCCAGTATAGCAATCAGCCCCAGCATTTT	CASSESIIQYSNQPQHF
TRBJ2-1	TRBV9	.	TRBD2	TGTGCCAGCAGCTCTCTAGCGGAGAGCTACAATGAGCAGTTCTTC	CASSSLAESYNEQFF
TRBJ1-1	TRBV10-2	once	.	TGCGCCAGCAGTGAGTGGGCAGGGAACACTGAAGCTTTCTTT	CASSEWAGNTEAFF
TRBJ2-1	TRBV28	.	TRBD1	TGTGCCGTCACGAGGGGGCTCGGTGAGCAGTTCTTC	CAVTRGLGEQFF
TRBJ2-1	TRBV6-5	.	TRBD1	TGTGCCAGCAGCACAGGGGTTGGTGAGCAGTTCTTC	CASSTGVGEQFF
TRBJ2-7	TRBV19	.	TRBD1	TGTGCCAGTAGTACCAACAGGGGCCGAGCCCTTTACGAGCAGTACTTC	CASSTNRGRALYEQYF
TRBJ2-1	TRBV24-1	.	TRBD2	TGTGCCACCAGTGATTCCTCAGCGGGAGCCTACAATGAGCAGTTCTTC	CATSDSSAGAYNEQFF
TRBJ2-7	TRBV10-3	.	.	TGTGCCACCCAAGACCATACAGGTAACGAGCAGTACTTC	CATQDHTGNEQYF
TRBJ2-5	TRBV7-2	.	TRBD2	TGTGCCAGCAGCGTCGGACTAGCGGAAGAGACCCAGTACTTC	CASSVGLAEETQYF
TRBJ1-1	TRBV4-3	.	TRBD1	TGCGCCAGCAGCCACCTAAGGACAGGGGGAATCACTGAAGCTTTCTTT	CASSHLRTGGITEAFF
TRBJ1-5	TRBV9	.	.	TGTGCCAGCAGCCCAAGCGCCCAGGGCTACCAGCCCCAGCATTTT	CASSPSAQGYQPQHF
TRBJ2-1	TRBV7-2	few	TRBD2	TGTGCCAGCACTCGCGGGGGGGTCTACAATGAGCAGTTCTTC	CASTRGGVYNEQFF
TRBJ2-7	TRBV6-5	.	.	TGTGCCAGCAGGGGCCTATTGGATCCGACCTACGAGCAGTACTTC	CASRGLLDPTYEQYF